The 22 T cell receptor beta chains in this list originate from one sample, sequenced in a study of early T cells in non-severe SARS-CoV-2 infection (dated by TCRdb to the early 2020s). Receptor libraries were prepared by 5' RACE. The instrument given in TCRdb is NextSeq 500. The public reads were quality trimmed at Q25 with fastp and then assembled into clones with MiXCR by TCRdb, keeping productive beta chains. Under each unique CDR3 protein, matching rows form one entry showing the most common genes and DNA. Within this sample are about 100,000 distinct CDR3 sequences, with roughly 12% of them counted one time only. The ten largest clones take up around 3% of the sample. The sample was whole blood. The receptors come from an adult who was a healthcare worker with PCR-confirmed SARS-CoV-2 infection or an uninfected control (not recorded which).

This clonotype appeared a few times. The chain employs TRBV10-3 and TRBJ2-3; unclear D gene. Germline lookup yields CDR1 ENHRY and CDR2 SYGVKD. This CDR3 region has 14 residues. Trimming took 11 bases from V and 4 from J, leaving 19 bases between them. The CDR3 region is CAVRTATTADTQYF. The DNA of the CDR3 is TGTGCCGTTCGGACCGCTACTACCGCAGATACGCAGTATTTT.

The genes are TRBV20-1 and TRBJ1-2; 9 positions match TRBD1. CDR1 is DFQATT and CDR2 is SNEGSKA in the germline V gene (reference sequence). The V and J ends lost 6 bases and 8 bases, in that order; junction bases with no gene match: 10. CDR3 length equals 13 residues. CDR3 loop: CSAPWTGAVGYTF. In nucleotides, the CDR3 is TGCAGTGCACCCTGGACAGGGGCGGTCGGCTACACCTTC.

This clonotype was seen a handful of times. The V call is TRBV6-1, the J call TRBJ2-5, with 11 positions matching TRBD2. Germline CDR1 MNHNS, CDR2 SASEGT. The V segment lost 0 bases and the J segment 4 bases; nucleotides outside the gene matches: 7. CDR3 size: 17 residues. CDR3 region: CASSEALAGGGRETQYF. As DNA, the CDR3 is TGTGCCAGCAGTGAAGCCCTAGCGGGAGGCGGACGAGAGACCCAGTACTTC.

This clonotype was picked up a small number of times. The chain is built from TRBV20-1 and TRBJ2-2, with 13 bases aligning to TRBD2. The junction had 4 bases not matched to a gene; V was cut back by 4 bases and J by 5 bases. Germline CDR1 reads DFQATT; CDR2 reads SNEGSKA (reference sequence). The CDR3 contains 15 residues. CDR3 loop: CSAIPLAGGTGELFF. CDR3 coding DNA: TGCAGTGCTATCCCACTAGCGGGGGGGACCGGGGAGCTGTTTTTT.

This clonotype was detected only a few times. The chain has TRBV7-9 and TRBJ2-7; D possibly corresponds to TRBD2 (6 bases). The V end was cut by 5 bases, the J end by 3 bases, with 23 bases between. In germline, CDR1 is SEHNR, CDR2 FQNEAQ (reference sequence). The CDR3 has 17 amino acids. CDR3 sequence reads: CASSASGGESTSYEQYF. The CDR3 region has the DNA TGTGCCAGCAGCGCATCCGGCGGGGAGTCAACCAGCTACGAGCAGTACTTC. The full variable domain, in which reference TRBV7-9 and TRBJ2-7 provide the parts outside the CDR3, is DTGVSQNPRHKITKRGQNVTFRCDPISEHNRLYWYRQTLGQGPEFLTYFQNEAQLEKSRLLSDRFSAERPKGSFSTLEIQRTEQGDSAMYLCASSASGGESTSYEQYFGPGTRLTVT.

A few counts support this clonotype. This chain joins TRBV7-6 and TRBJ2-7; 7 bases line up with TRBD1. From germline, CDR1 is SGHVS and CDR2 FNYEAQ. This CDR3 is built from 16 residues. With V trimmed by 2 bases and J by 4 bases, 11 bases remained unmatched. The CDR3 spells CASSLRTGTVVYEQYF. Written as DNA, the CDR3 is TGTGCCAGCAGCTTAAGGACCGGGACAGTCGTTTACGAGCAGTACTTC.

In this sample, this clonotype turned up a few times. This chain joins TRBV4-2 and TRBJ1-3; D remains unclear. V was shortened by 3 bases and J by 0 bases, with 12 bases between the two germline ends. The CDR3 is made up of 16 amino acids. Germline V gives CDR1 LGHNA, CDR2 YNFKEQ. For the CDR3, the DNA is TGTGCCAGCAGCCATGCTGGAGTGAGCTCTGGAAACACCATATATTTT. This gives the protein CASSHAGVSSGNTIYF.

V gene TRBV11-2 combines with J gene TRBJ1-4; D gene uncertain. This CDR3 region has 12 residues. Trimming stripped 5 bases from V and 8 bases from J, with 9 bases between. CDR1 and CDR2 (germline): SGHAT, FQNNGV. CDR3 nucleotide sequence: TGTGCCAGCAGCCCGGCGAACGAAAAACTGTTTTTT. This sequence encodes CASSPANEKLFF. The whole variable domain, filled in from reference TRBV11-2 and TRBJ1-4, reads EAGVAQSPRYKIIEKRQSVAFWCNPISGHATLYWYQQILGQGPKLLIQFQNNGVVDDSQLPKDRFSAERLKGVDSTLKIQPAKLEDSAVYLCASSPANEKLFFGSGTQLSVL.

This clonotype was counted many times. Relative to the germline gene, one junction end is altered; a read error may explain this. The chain is built from TRBV7-7 and TRBJ2-5; no definite D call. The length of the CDR3 is 14 residues. Germline lookup yields CDR1 SSHAT and CDR2 FNYEAQ (reference sequence). The DNA of the CDR3 is TGTGCTAGCAGCATTTCCAGGATTGCCGAGACCCAGTACTTC. Translated, it gives CASSISRIAETQYF. The entire variable domain, with the rest obtained from reference TRBV7-7 and TRBJ2-5, is as follows: GAGVSQSPRYKVTKRGQDVTLRCDPISSHATLYWYQQALGQGPEFLTYFNYEAQPDKSGLPSDRFSAERPEGSISTLTIQRTEQRDSAMYRCASSISRIAETQYFGPGTRLLVL.

Notes on this clonotype: At one end, the junction sequence differs from germline, possibly due to a read error. The chain is built from TRBV18 and TRBJ2-3; D ambiguous. The CDR3 runs 12 residues. Germline assignment: CDR1 KGHSH and CDR2 LQKENI. CDR3 sequence reads: CVSSPRTDTQYF. In DNA, the CDR3 is TGTGTCAGCTCACCACGAACAGATACGCAGTATTTT.

This clonotype showed up many times. J is TRBJ1-2 and V is TRBV5-4, with D tentatively TRBD1 (5 bases). The V gene's germline CDR1 is SGHNT and CDR2 YYREEE (reference sequence). Between the trimmed V and J ends, which lost 4 bases and 5 bases, there was a span of 9 bases. The CDR3 is 12 residues long. The CDR3 protein is CASSLDSYGYTF. DNA for the CDR3: TGTGCCAGCAGCCTAGACAGTTATGGCTACACCTTC. Full variable domain (remainder filled in from reference TRBV5-4 and TRBJ1-2): ETGVTQSPTHLIKTRGQQVTLRCSSQSGHNTVSWYQQALGQGPQFIFQYYREEENGRGNFPPRFSGLQFPNYSSELNVNALELDDSALYLCASSLDSYGYTFGSGTRLTVV.

This clonotype turned up a few times. The rearrangement links TRBV30 to TRBJ2-2; TRBD2 agrees at 8 bases. CDR1 and CDR2 (germline): GTSNPN, SVGIG (reference sequence). The CDR3 loop spans 15 amino acids. The J segment lost 5 bases and the V segment lost 0 bases, leaving 5 bases of the junction unmatched. The CDR3 DNA sequence: TGTGCCTGGAGTGTAGAGCGGGGGAGGACCGGGGAGCTGTTTTTT. Protein sequence: CAWSVERGRTGELFF.

This clonotype was counted at least ten times. This chain joins TRBV3-1 and TRBJ2-1; TRBD2 might be the D (5 bases). The CDR3 covers 16 residues. Germline V gene lookup returns CDR1 LGHDT and CDR2 YNNKEL (reference sequence). The V and J ends lost 2 bases and 3 bases respectively, with 14 bases between them. The CDR3 protein is CASSQRYPGSYNEQFF. The CDR3 nucleotides read TGTGCCAGCAGCCAACGTTATCCGGGGAGCTACAATGAGCAGTTCTTC.

The gene calls are TRBV4-2 and TRBJ1-2, with a possible D match to TRBD1 (5 bases). Trimming shortened V by 1 base and J by 7 bases, and 13 bases separated the two germline ends. Germline V gives CDR1 LGHNA, CDR2 YNFKEQ. The CDR3 totals 14 residues. The CDR3 loop is CASSQAEGRAGYTF. CDR3 DNA sequence: TGTGCCAGCAGCCAAGCGGAGGGGCGTGCTGGCTACACCTTC.

This clonotype was picked up many times. The chain recombines TRBV5-1 with TRBJ2-5; D is undetermined. This CDR3 contains 15 residues. Germline CDR1 SGHRS, CDR2 YFSETQ. The V gene lost 1 base and the J gene lost 1 base, with 11 bases spanning the gap. DNA of the CDR3: TGCGCCAGCAGCTTGATACAGAGTTCCCAAGAGACCCAGTACTTC. Its protein product is CASSLIQSSQETQYF.

This clonotype was detected only a few times. This sequence joins TRBV5-1 and TRBJ1-1; D ambiguous. Trimming removed 0 bases from V and 1 base from J, with 7 bases in between. The CDR3 extends over 14 amino acids. Germline V gene sequence: CDR1 SGHRS, CDR2 YFSETQ. The CDR3 spells CASSLESRNTEAFF. The CDR3 DNA follows: TGCGCCAGCAGCTTGGAGTCCAGGAACACTGAAGCTTTCTTT.

As concerns this clonotype: A much larger clone lies a single base off, so this may be a read error. The chain has TRBV11-2 and TRBJ2-3; D is unclear. Germline assignment: CDR1 SGHAT and CDR2 FQNNGV. CDR3 length equals 13 residues. The CDR3, as DNA: TGTACCAGCAGCTTATTGCGGTTGGATACGCAGTATTTT. Encoded protein: CTSSLLRLDTQYF. Full variable domain (missing parts from reference TRBV11-2 and TRBJ2-3): EAGVAQSPRYKIIEKRQSVAFWCNPISGHATLYWYQQILGQGPKLLIQFQNNGVVDDSQLPKDRFSAERLKGVDSTLKIQPAKLEDSAVYLCTSSLLRLDTQYFGPGTRLTVL.

This clonotype was seen ten or more times. The J gene is TRBJ1-1, the V gene TRBV18; 7 bases fit TRBD1. CDR1 and CDR2 (germline): KGHSH, LQKENI. This CDR3 region has 17 residues. V was pared by 4 bases and J by 1 base, with 12 bases of the junction left unmatched. CDR3 residues: CASSHLPTGAPNTEAFF. CDR3 nucleotide sequence: TGTGCCAGCTCACACCTACCTACAGGGGCGCCGAACACTGAAGCTTTCTTT.

The J gene is TRBJ1-3, the V gene TRBV2, with D hard to call. Trimming took off 6 bases at V and 0 bases at J, with 9 bases between the two ends. CDR3 length equals 14 residues. Germline CDR1 and CDR2: SNHLY and FYNNEI. CDR3 in amino acids: CASRTSISGNTIYF. In DNA form, the CDR3 reads TGTGCCAGCAGGACCTCAATCTCTGGAAACACCATATATTTT.

In its sample, this clonotype was seen a few times. V usage is TRBV24-1 and J usage is TRBJ1-5, with 9 bases that match TRBD1. The CDR3 extends over 16 amino acids. Unmatched junction bases numbered 6, after V lost 3 bases and J lost 4 bases. CDR1 is KGHDR and CDR2 is SFDVKD in the germline V gene. The CDR3 region is CATSDPGTGSNQPQHF. The CDR3 coding sequence is TGTGCCACCAGTGATCCAGGGACAGGGAGTAATCAGCCCCAGCATTTT.

The sample holds a few counts of this clonotype. For the CDR3, the DNA is TGCGCCAGCAGCCTTCAACTGGGGAACACCGGGGAGCTGTTTTTT. The encoded protein is CASSLQLGNTGELFF. The rearrangement joins TRBV5-1 to TRBJ2-2; D ambiguous. The CDR3 contains 15 residues. V lost 4 bases and J 1 base, leaving 11 bases between the germline ends. Germline V CDR1 and CDR2: SGHRS, YFSETQ.

The rearrangement joins TRBV3-1 to TRBJ1-6; tentatively, D is TRBD1 (5 bases). The V gene lost 2 bases and the J gene lost 5 bases, with 10 bases spanning the gap. Per germline, CDR1 LGHDT and CDR2 YNNKEL (reference sequence). The CDR3 has 15 residues. The CDR3 protein is CASSQWDWNNSPLHF. CDR3 bases: TGTGCCAGCAGCCAATGGGACTGGAATAATTCACCCCTCCACTTT.